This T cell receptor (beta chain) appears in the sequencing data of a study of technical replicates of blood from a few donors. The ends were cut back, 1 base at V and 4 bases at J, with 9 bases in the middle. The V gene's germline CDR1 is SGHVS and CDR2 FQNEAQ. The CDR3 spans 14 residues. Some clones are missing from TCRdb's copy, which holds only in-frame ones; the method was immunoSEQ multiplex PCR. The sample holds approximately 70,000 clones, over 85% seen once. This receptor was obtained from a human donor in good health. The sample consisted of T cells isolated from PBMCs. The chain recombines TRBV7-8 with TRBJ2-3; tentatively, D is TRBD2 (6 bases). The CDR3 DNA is TGTGCCAGCAGCTTAGGGGCGGGACCAGATACGCAGTATTTT. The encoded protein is CASSLGAGPDTQYF.